This TCR beta chain is from a study of chemoradiotherapy in HPV16-positive cancers. The V gene's germline CDR1 is ENHRY and CDR2 SYGVKD. The CDR3 sequence is 15 residues long. Trimming stripped 6 bases from V and 2 bases from J, with 17 bases between. The table lists this clone with a count of one. What it binds is not known. The study's findings and limits: Non-HPV-specific T cells did not expand in tumors during treatment, whereas candidate HPV-specific clones and E7-related motifs did.

Clones were read by immunoSEQ multiplex PCR, and TCRdb kept only the in-frame ones, dropping some. The sample lists 9,500 to 15,000 clones, 86% seen once, with about 2.8% in the top ten. This TCR came from a human donor with HPV-associated anogenital cancer. This chain connects TRBV10-3 to TRBJ2-7, with a weak D call TRBD2 (7 bases). Sequencing used blood, obtained from a patient who underwent chemoradiotherapy. The CDR3 DNA reads as TGTGCCATCAGCGGGGGGTGGGGACAAACCTACGAGCAGTACTTC. This sequence encodes CAISGGWGQTYEQYF.